This T cell receptor (beta chain) derives from a study of blood T cell repertoires in COVID-19. Study-level information: The United States, Italy and Spain supplied acute and convalescent COVID-19 samples.

Participant reports of clinical history set cohort assignment. The count of this clone is one. CDR1 LNHDA and CDR2 SQIVND come from the germline V gene (reference sequence). The V gene lost 6 bases and the J gene lost 3 bases, with 8 bases spanning the gap. This CDR3 comprises 12 residues. In the authors' workflow: Estimates of nucleated cell counts were drawn from the amplification of reference gene primers. Profiling relied on immunoSEQ multiplex PCR, and the TCRdb table lists in-frame clones only, not all of them. V, J and clone size are taken as reported in that table, and D and trimming were inferred from the DNA itself. The repertoire has some 340,000 clones, roughly nine tenths of them found once; the top ten carry about 4%.

The clonotype originates from a woman aged 25-40 years who had been exposed to COVID-19. The chain links TRBV19 to TRBJ1-2, with a possible D match to TRBD1 (6 bases). Sequencing was carried out using PBMCs or T cells enriched from blood (not recorded which). The CDR3, as DNA: TGTGCCAGTAGGGACAGCTACTATGGCTACACCTTC. Its translation: CASRDSYYGYTF.